This T cell receptor (beta chain) appears in the sequencing data of a study of CD8 T cells in Susac syndrome. Across the study: Among the Susac syndrome patients sequenced, roughly six had active disease and 8 or 9 were in remission. Patients with Susac syndrome had blood drawn and were at that point therapy-naive, on corticosteroids, or on intravenous immunoglobulin alone.

cDNA came from around 0.5 to 1 ug RNA primed by random hexamers. Multiplex immunoSEQ PCR targeted 54 Vbeta and 13 Jbeta TCR beta segments. TCRdb independently ran MiXCR on the immunoSEQ multiplex PCR reads; one entry per CDR3 protein. The sample yields 150,000 to 200,000 distinct CDR3 sequences, more than 85% seen once. The CDR3 consists of 15 residues. The germline gives CDR1 SNHLY, CDR2 FYNNEI. Trimming took 4 bases from V and 6 from J; bases not matched to a gene: 7. CD8+ and CD4+ T cells were negatively isolated; TEMRA cells were FACS-enriched. The sample consisted of CD4+ T cells from PBMCs. The J gene is TRBJ2-1, the V gene TRBV2; 9 bases map to TRBD2. The clonotype comes from a human donor with Susac syndrome. CDR3 DNA sequence: TGTGCCAGCAGTGGTAATCGCGGGGGGGCCAATGAGCAGTTCTTC. Translation gives CASSGNRGGANEQFF.